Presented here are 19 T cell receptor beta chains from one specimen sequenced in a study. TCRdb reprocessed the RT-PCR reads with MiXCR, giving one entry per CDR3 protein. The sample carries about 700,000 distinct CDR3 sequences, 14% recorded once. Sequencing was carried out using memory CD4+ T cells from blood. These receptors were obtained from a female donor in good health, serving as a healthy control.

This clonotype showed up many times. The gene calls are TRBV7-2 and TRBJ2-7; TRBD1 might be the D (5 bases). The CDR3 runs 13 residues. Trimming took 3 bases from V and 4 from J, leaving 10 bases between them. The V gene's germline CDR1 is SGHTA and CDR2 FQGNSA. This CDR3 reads CASSFDRQYEQYF. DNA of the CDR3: TGTGCCAGCAGCTTCGACAGACAATACGAGCAGTACTTC.

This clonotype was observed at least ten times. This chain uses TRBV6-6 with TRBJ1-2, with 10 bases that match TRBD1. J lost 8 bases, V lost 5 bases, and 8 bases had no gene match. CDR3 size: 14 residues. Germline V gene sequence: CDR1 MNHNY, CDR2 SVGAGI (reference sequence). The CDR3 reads CASSTLGQGSGYTF. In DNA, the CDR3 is TGTGCCAGCAGTACCCTGGGACAGGGGAGCGGCTACACCTTC.

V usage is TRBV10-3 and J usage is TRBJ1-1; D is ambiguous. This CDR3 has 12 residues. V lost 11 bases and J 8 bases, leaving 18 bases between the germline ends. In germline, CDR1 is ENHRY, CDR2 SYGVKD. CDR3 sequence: CASSSAGREAFF. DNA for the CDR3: TGTGCCTCCTCCTCCGCCGGGCGCGAAGCTTTCTTT.

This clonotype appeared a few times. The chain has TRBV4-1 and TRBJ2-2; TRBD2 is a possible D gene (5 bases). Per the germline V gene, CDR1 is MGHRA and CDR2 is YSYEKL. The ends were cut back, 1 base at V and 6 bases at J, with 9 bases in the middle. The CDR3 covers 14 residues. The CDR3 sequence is CASSQARGAGELFF. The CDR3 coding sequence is TGCGCCAGCAGCCAAGCTCGGGGAGCCGGGGAGCTGTTTTTT.

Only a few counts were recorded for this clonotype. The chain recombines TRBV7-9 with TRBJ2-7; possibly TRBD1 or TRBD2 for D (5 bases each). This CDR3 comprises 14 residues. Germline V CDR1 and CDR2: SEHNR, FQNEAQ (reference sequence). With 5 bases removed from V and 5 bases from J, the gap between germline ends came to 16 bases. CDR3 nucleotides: TGTGCCAGCAGCCCCCGTGGGGGAAATGACGAGCAGTACTTC. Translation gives CASSPRGGNDEQYF.

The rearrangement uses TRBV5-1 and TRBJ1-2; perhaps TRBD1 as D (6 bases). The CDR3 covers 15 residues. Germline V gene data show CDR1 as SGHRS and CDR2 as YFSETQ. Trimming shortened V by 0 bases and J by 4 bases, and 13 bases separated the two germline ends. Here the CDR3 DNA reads TGCGCCAGCAGCTTGGAACCAACAGGGTCCTATGGCTACACCTTC. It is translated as CASSLEPTGSYGYTF. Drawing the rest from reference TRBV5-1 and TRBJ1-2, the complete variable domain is KAGVTQTPRYLIKTRGQQVTLSCSPISGHRSVSWYQQTPGQGLQFLFEYFSETQRNKGNFPGRFSGRQFSNSRSEMNVSTLELGDSALYLCASSLEPTGSYGYTFGSGTRLTVV.

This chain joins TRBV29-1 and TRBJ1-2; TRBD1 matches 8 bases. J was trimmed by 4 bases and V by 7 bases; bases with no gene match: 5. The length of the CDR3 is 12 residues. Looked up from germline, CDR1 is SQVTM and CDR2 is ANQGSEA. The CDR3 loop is CSAWTGSYGYTF. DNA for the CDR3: TGCAGCGCCTGGACAGGGAGCTATGGCTACACCTTC.

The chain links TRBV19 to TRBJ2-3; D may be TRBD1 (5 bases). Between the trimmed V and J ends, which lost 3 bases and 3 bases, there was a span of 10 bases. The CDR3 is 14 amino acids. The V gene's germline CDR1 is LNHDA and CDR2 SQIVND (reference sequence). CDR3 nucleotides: TGTGCCAGTAGTATGGGCCAGGGAACAGATACGCAGTATTTT. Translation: CASSMGQGTDTQYF.

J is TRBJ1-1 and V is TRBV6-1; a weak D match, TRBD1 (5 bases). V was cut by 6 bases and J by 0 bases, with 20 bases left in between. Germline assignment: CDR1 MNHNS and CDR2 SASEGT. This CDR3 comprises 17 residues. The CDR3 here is CASSPGVGGGLNTEAFF. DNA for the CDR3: TGTGCCAGCAGCCCCGGTGTCGGTGGGGGATTGAACACTGAAGCTTTCTTT.

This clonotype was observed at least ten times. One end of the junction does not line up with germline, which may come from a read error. CDR3 sequence: CASRTGTGTYEQYF. Here the CDR3 DNA reads TGTGCCAGCAGGACCGGGACCGGGACCTACGAGCAGTACTTC. The chain couples TRBV10-2 to TRBJ2-7, with D tentatively TRBD1 or TRBD2 (5 bases each). The germline CDR1 and CDR2 sequences are WSHSY and SAAADI. The CDR3 covers 14 residues.

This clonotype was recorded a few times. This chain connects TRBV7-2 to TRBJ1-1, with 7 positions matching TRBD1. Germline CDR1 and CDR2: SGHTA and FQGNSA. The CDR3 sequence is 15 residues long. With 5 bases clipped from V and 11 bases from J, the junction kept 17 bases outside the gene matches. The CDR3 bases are TGTGCCAGCAGCCGTGGGGGCCAGGGGGGTAAGGATGCTTTCTTT. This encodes CASSRGGQGGKDAFF.

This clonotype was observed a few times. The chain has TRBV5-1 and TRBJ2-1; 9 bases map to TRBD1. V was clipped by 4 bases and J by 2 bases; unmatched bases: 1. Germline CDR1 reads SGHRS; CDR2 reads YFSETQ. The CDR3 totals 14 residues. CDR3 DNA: TGCGCCAGCAGCACAGGGGGCGCCTACAATGAGCAGTTCTTC. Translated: CASSTGGAYNEQFF.

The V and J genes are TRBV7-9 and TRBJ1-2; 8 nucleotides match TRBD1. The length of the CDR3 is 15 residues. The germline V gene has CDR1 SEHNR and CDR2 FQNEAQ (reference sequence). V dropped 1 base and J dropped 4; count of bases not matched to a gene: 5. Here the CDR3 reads CASSLDQGARYGYTF. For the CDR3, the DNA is TGTGCCAGCAGCTTAGATCAGGGGGCCCGCTATGGCTACACCTTC.

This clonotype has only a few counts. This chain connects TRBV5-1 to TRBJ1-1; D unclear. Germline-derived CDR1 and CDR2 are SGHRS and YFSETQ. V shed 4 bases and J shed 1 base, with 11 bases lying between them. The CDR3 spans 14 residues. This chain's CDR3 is CASSLATSNTEAFF. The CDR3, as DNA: TGCGCCAGCAGCCTCGCCACTTCGAACACTGAAGCTTTCTTT.

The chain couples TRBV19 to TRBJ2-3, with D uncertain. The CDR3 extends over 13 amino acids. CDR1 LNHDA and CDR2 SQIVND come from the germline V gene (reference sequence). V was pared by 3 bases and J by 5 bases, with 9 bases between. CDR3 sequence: CASSMESLDTQYF. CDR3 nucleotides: TGTGCCAGTAGTATGGAGAGTCTAGATACGCAGTATTTT.

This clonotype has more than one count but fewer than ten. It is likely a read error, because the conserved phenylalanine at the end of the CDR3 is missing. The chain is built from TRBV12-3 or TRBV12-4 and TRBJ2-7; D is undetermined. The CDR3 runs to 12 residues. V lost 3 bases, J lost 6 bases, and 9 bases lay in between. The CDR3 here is CASSFGHGEQYS. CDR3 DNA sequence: TGTGCCAGCAGTTTTGGGCATGGCGAGCAGTACTCC.

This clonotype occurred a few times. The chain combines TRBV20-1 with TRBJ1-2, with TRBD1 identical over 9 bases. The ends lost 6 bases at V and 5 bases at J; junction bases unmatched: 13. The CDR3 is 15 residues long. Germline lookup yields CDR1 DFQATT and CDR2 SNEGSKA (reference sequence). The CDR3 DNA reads TGCAGTGCCTACATCCAGGACAGGGGCGAATATGGCTACACCTTC. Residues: CSAYIQDRGEYGYTF.

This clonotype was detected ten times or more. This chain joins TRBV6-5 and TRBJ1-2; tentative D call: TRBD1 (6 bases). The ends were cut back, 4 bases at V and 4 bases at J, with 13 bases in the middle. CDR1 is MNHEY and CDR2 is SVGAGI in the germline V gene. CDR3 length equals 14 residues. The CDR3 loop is CASSFGTQGYGYTF. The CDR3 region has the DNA TGTGCCAGCAGTTTTGGAACACAGGGCTATGGCTACACCTTC.

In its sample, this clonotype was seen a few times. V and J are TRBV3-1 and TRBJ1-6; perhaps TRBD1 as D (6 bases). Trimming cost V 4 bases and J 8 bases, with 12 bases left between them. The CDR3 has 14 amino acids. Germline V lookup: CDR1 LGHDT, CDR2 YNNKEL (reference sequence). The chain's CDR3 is CASSRQVSDSPLHF. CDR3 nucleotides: TGTGCCAGCAGCCGACAGGTATCGGATTCACCCCTCCACTTT.